Listed here is a single T cell receptor (beta chain). This specimen belongs to a study of blood T cell repertoires in COVID-19. The method was immunoSEQ multiplex PCR; TCRdb's version includes in-frame clones alone and lacks a portion of them. The sample holds a few hundred thousand clones; about 88% are singletons and the top ten take about 3%. The CDR3 extends over 15 amino acids. V shed 4 bases and J shed 5 bases, with 16 bases lying between them. Germline CDR1 SGHRS, CDR2 YFSETQ. This chain joins TRBV5-1 and TRBJ2-1, with a tentative D call TRBD1 (6 bases). The clonotype originates from a woman aged 50 to 65 who had recovered from COVID-19. Sequencing was done on a sample of PBMCs or T cells enriched from blood (not recorded which). This CDR3 reads CASSSRRTADNEQFF. The DNA for the CDR3 is TGCGCCAGCAGCAGCAGAAGGACAGCCGACAATGAGCAGTTCTTC.